This TCR beta chain was sequenced in a study of cytomegalovirus exposure and HLA in healthy donors. V was shortened by 2 bases and J by 4 bases, with 9 bases between the two germline ends. Germline lookup yields CDR1 LNHDA and CDR2 SQIVND (reference sequence). The CDR3 runs 14 residues. The PCR employed 60 Vbeta primers together with 13 Jbeta primers. The assay was immunoSEQ multiplex PCR, and TCRdb's table has in-frame clones only and misses some. The sample holds some 160,000 clones, about two thirds seen once. The chain carries TRBV19 and TRBJ1-5, with no clear D. The sequenced sample consisted of PBMCs. This TCR derives from a man between 60 and 75 years old in good health and CMV-seronegative. The CDR3 loop is CASSIQNPNQPQHF. CDR3 coding DNA: TGTGCCAGTAGTATACAGAATCCTAATCAGCCCCAGCATTTT.